This T cell receptor beta chain was sequenced for a study of CD8+ T cells in alopecia areata. Treatment specified: oral pan-JAK inhibitor, 5-10 mg twice daily. General study points: In scalp and blood, many expanded lesional clones persisted during tofacitinib. Alphabeta T cells residing in normal skin are also sequenced in scalp samples.

After isolation, RNA underwent reverse transcription to generate cDNA as the sequencing template. The assay was immunoSEQ multiplex PCR, and TCRdb's table has in-frame clones only and misses some. The data contain 180,000 or so clones, 58% of them seen just once; the ten biggest clones take up approximately 16%. The junction had 10 bases not matched to a gene; V was cut back by 5 bases and J by 6 bases. The CDR3 is made up of 14 amino acids. Per germline, CDR1 SGHTA and CDR2 FQGNSA. Notes on this clone: Its antigen is unidentified.

The chain uses TRBV7-2 and TRBJ2-7, with TRBD1 matching 7 bases. This material consisted of CD4+ T cells sorted from blood, taken at approximately week 60, from a patient treated with tofacitinib. This sequence originates from a human donor with alopecia areata. CDR3 sequence reads: CASSIRQGNPEQYF. Written as DNA, the CDR3 is TGTGCCAGCAGCATCCGACAGGGAAACCCCGAGCAGTACTTC.